Listed here are 23 T cell receptor beta chains from one sample, sequenced in a study of T cell repertoires in aging, cancer and after chemotherapy. Multiplex touch-down PCR with TRB-A/B primers amplified rearranged V-D-J TRB sequences. Each CDR3 protein is one row after TCRdb ran MiXCR on the multiplex PCR reads. The sample lists about 5,000 distinct CDR3 sequences, 35% to 50% occurring once. TCR beta rearrangements were amplified from peripheral blood genomic DNA. Sequencing was done on a sample of blood. The receptors here all came from a human donor with a blood cancer.

The rearrangement joins TRBV20-1 to TRBJ2-1; D gene unclear. The ends were cut back, 2 bases at V and 3 bases at J, with 11 bases in the middle. This CDR3 is built from 14 residues. Germline CDR1 reads DFQATT; CDR2 reads SNEGSKA (reference sequence). CDR3 nucleotide sequence: TGCAGTGCTAGACACTGGCGGAACTACAATGAGCAGTTCTTC. This sequence encodes CSARHWRNYNEQFF.

The genes are TRBV5-6 and TRBJ2-2; 7 bases fit TRBD1. The CDR3 contains 15 residues. From germline, CDR1 is SGHDT and CDR2 YYEEEE. The V gene end was trimmed by 4 bases and the J gene end by 1 base; junction bases not matched to a gene: 4. CDR3 DNA sequence: TGTGCCAGCAGCCCGGGACAGCAGAACACCGGGGAGCTGTTTTTT. Translated, it gives CASSPGQQNTGELFF.

Only one count was recorded for this clonotype. The chain links TRBV19 to TRBJ1-6, with unresolved D. Per germline, CDR1 LNHDA and CDR2 SQIVND (reference sequence). CDR3 length: 13 residues. Trimming cost V 3 bases and J 8 bases, with 8 bases left between them. The DNA of the CDR3 is TGTGCCAGTAGTATTTACATTGATTCACCCCTCCACTTT. It codes for CASSIYIDSPLHF. Filled out from reference TRBV19 and TRBJ1-6, the complete variable domain reads DGGITQSPKYLFRKEGQNVTLSCEQNLNHDAMYWYRQDPGQGLRLIYYSQIVNDFQKGDIAEGYSVSREKKESFPLTVTSAQKNPTAFYLCASSIYIDSPLHFGNGTRLTVT.

V is TRBV6-1 and J is TRBJ2-3; 10 nucleotides agree with TRBD1. Germline V CDR1 and CDR2: MNHNS, SASEGT. The CDR3 covers 15 residues. V lost 2 bases and J lost 7; bases outside the gene matches: 6. The CDR3 here is CASSERGQGRYTQYF. CDR3 in DNA: TGTGCCAGCAGTGAAAGGGGACAGGGGCGGTATACGCAGTATTTT.

This clonotype has just a few counts. This chain uses TRBV19 with TRBJ2-1; no firm D call. The CDR3 extends over 11 amino acids. Germline CDR1 LNHDA, CDR2 SQIVND (reference sequence). Deletions cut 7 bases from V and 8 bases from J, with 9 bases between. CDR3 sequence reads: CASNKEHEQFF. In nucleotides, the CDR3 is TGTGCCAGTAACAAAGAACATGAGCAGTTCTTC.

The V call is TRBV6-5, the J call TRBJ2-5; 11 nucleotides align to TRBD2. Per germline, CDR1 MNHEY and CDR2 SVGAGI. The trim removed 5 bases at V and 2 bases at J, leaving 10 bases unmatched. The CDR3 length is 17 residues. DNA for the CDR3: TGTGCCAGCAGTGCAGGGACTAGCGGCTGGGGGCAAGAGACCCAGTACTTC. It is translated as CASSAGTSGWGQETQYF.

The chain combines TRBV12-3 or TRBV12-4 with TRBJ2-3, with D perhaps assigned TRBD1 or TRBD2 (6 bases each). V gave up 5 bases and J gave up 1 base, with 25 bases separating them. This CDR3 spans 19 amino acids. The CDR3 DNA reads TGTGCCAGCAGTCAGAGTGGAGGGTCAGGGGATACTTGCACAGATACGCAGTATTTT. Translated, it gives CASSQSGGSGDTCTDTQYF.

Of note for this clonotype: Mismatch with germline at one junction end may stem from a read error. V gene TRBV28 combines with J gene TRBJ2-6, with D perhaps matching TRBD1 or TRBD2 (5 bases each). Per the germline V gene, CDR1 is MDHEN and CDR2 is SYDVKM. The CDR3 extends over 18 amino acids. The CDR3 sequence: CASSGVAGIPSGANVLAF. For the CDR3, the DNA is TGTGCCAGCAGCGGGGTGGCGGGTATACCCTCTGGGGCCAACGTCCTGGCTTTC.

This clonotype has only a few counts. The J gene is TRBJ1-6, the V gene TRBV30, with D tentatively TRBD1 (5 bases). V shed 2 bases and J shed 0 bases, with 8 bases lying between them. Germline V lookup: CDR1 GTSNPN, CDR2 SVGIG (reference sequence). The CDR3 has 15 amino acids. The CDR3 coding sequence is TGTGCCTGGAGTCGGGGGAGCTCCTATAATTCACCCCTCCACTTT. It specifies CAWSRGSSYNSPLHF.

This sequence joins TRBV5-5 and TRBJ1-1; D gene ambiguous. V lost 6 bases to trimming and J lost 8 bases, with 20 bases between them. CDR1 and CDR2 from the germline V gene are SGHKS and YYEKEE (reference sequence). The CDR3 extends over 14 amino acids. The CDR3 protein is CASTNTGLLFEAFF. In DNA form, the CDR3 reads TGTGCCAGCACGAACACCGGTCTTCTTTTCGAAGCTTTCTTT. The variable domain in full, with the rest retrieved from reference TRBV5-5 and TRBJ1-1, is DAGVTQSPTHLIKTRGQQVTLRCSPISGHKSVSWYQQVLGQGPQFIFQYYEKEERGRGNFPDRFSARQFPNYSSELNVNALLLGDSALYLCASTNTGLLFEAFFGQGTRLTVV.

V and J are TRBV12-3 or TRBV12-4 and TRBJ2-7, with TRBD1 as a possible D gene (6 bases). Trimming removed 3 bases from V and 2 bases from J, with 8 bases in between. There are 13 residues in the CDR3. This chain's CDR3 is CASSFQGTYEQYF. CDR3 nucleotide sequence: TGTGCCAGCAGTTTCCAGGGGACCTACGAGCAGTACTTC.

This clonotype showed up just a few times. The chain employs TRBV7-2 and TRBJ2-3; 11 bases are shared with TRBD2. Per germline, CDR1 SGHTA and CDR2 FQGNSA. V shed 3 bases, J shed 4 bases, and the junction held 9 bases outside the gene matches. There are 17 residues in the CDR3. In DNA, the CDR3 is TGTGCCAGCAGCTTCCTAGCGGGGGGCGGGAGATCAGATACGCAGTATTTT. It yields the protein CASSFLAGGGRSDTQYF. Together with reference TRBV7-2 and TRBJ2-3, the CDR3 gives the full variable domain: GAGVSQSPSNKVTEKGKDVELRCDPISGHTALYWYRQSLGQGLEFLIYFQGNSAPDKSGLPSDRFSAERTGGSVSTLTIQRTQQEDSAVYLCASSFLAGGGRSDTQYFGPGTRLTVL.

With respect to this clonotype: This may be a read error, as it is one base from a much larger clone. The chain has TRBV29-1 and TRBJ2-1; 11 bases align to TRBD2. The J segment lost 8 bases and the V segment lost 8 bases, leaving 11 bases of the junction unmatched. This CDR3 has 14 amino acids. Germline V gene lookup returns CDR1 SQVTM and CDR2 ANQGSEA. The CDR3 loop reads CSFQLAGAVDEQFF. Here the CDR3 DNA reads TGCAGCTTTCAACTAGCGGGAGCTGTTGATGAGCAGTTCTTC.

Concerning this clonotype itself: One end of the junction varies from germline; a read error may be responsible. The rearrangement links TRBV7-9 to TRBJ1-3; perhaps TRBD1 as D (6 bases). Germline V gene data show CDR1 as SEHNR and CDR2 as FQNEAQ (reference sequence). The CDR3 runs to 13 residues. The CDR3 bases are TGTGCCAGCAGTTTAGGACAGGGAAACACCATATATTTT. Residues: CASSLGQGNTIYF.

In this sample, this clonotype turned up a few times. This rearrangement joins TRBV18 to TRBJ1-3, with D perhaps TRBD1 (6 bases). This CDR3 comprises 15 residues. Germline V gives CDR1 KGHSH, CDR2 LQKENI. V lost 5 bases and J 0 bases, leaving 11 bases between the germline ends. The DNA of the CDR3 is TGTGCCAGCTCATGGGACACGAGCTCTGGAAACACCATATATTTT. Protein product: CASSWDTSSGNTIYF.

The chain carries TRBV12-3 or TRBV12-4 and TRBJ2-5, with 9 bases fitting TRBD1. Trimming at V came to 3 bases and at J to 2 bases, leaving 4 bases not matched to a gene. The CDR3 has 15 amino acids. In DNA form, the CDR3 reads TGTGCCAGCAGTTTGACAGGGGGTTTACAAGAGACCCAGTACTTC. Residues: CASSLTGGLQETQYF.

This clonotype turned up a few times. The DNA of the CDR3 is TGTGCCAGCAGCTCAGTAGGCGATACGCAGTATTTT. As protein: CASSSVGDTQYF. The rearrangement uses TRBV7-9 and TRBJ2-3; D unclear. The CDR3 contains 12 residues. V lost 4 bases to trimming and J lost 6 bases, with 8 bases between them. CDR1 is SEHNR, CDR2 FQNEAQ, per germline (reference sequence).

With regard to this clonotype: A much bigger clone sits one base away, suggesting this may be a read error. This chain links TRBV30 with TRBJ2-3, with D unresolved. The CDR3 runs 13 residues. V lost 0 bases, J lost 5 bases, and 9 bases lay in between. Germline V gene data show CDR1 as GTSNPN and CDR2 as SVGIG (reference sequence). CDR3 in amino acids: CAWSVGRRDTQYF. CDR3 nucleotides: TGTGCCTGGAGTGTCGGACGGAGAGATACGCAGTATTTT.

Only a few counts were recorded for this clonotype. The rearrangement uses TRBV6-5 and TRBJ2-7; a possible D gene is TRBD1 (6 bases). Between the trimmed V and J ends, which lost 0 bases and 3 bases, there was a span of 12 bases. Germline CDR1 reads MNHEY; CDR2 reads SVGAGI. The CDR3 sequence is 15 residues long. The CDR3: CASSYSITGHYEQYF. CDR3 nucleotides: TGTGCCAGCAGTTACTCGATTACAGGGCACTACGAGCAGTACTTC.

This sequence joins TRBV27 and TRBJ1-3; perhaps TRBD1 as D (6 bases). The CDR3 is 16 amino acids. CDR1 and CDR2 (germline): MNHEY, SMNVEV (reference sequence). Trimming left V 5 bases short and J 5 bases short, with 19 bases between. This CDR3 reads CASSPTKQGWRNTIYF. Written as DNA, the CDR3 is TGTGCCAGCAGTCCTACAAAGCAGGGGTGGAGAAACACCATATATTTT.

The chain couples TRBV7-2 to TRBJ1-3; no reliable D call. The CDR3 loop spans 14 amino acids. The V end lost 4 bases, the J end lost 0 bases, and 7 bases lay between the germline ends. From germline, CDR1 is SGHTA and CDR2 FQGNSA. The CDR3 protein is CASSSGDSGNTIYF. In DNA, the CDR3 is TGTGCCAGCAGCTCCGGGGACTCTGGAAACACCATATATTTT.

This clonotype showed up just a few times. The chain is built from TRBV4-3 and TRBJ2-6; the D is unclear. V lost 0 bases to trimming and J lost 2 bases, with 5 bases between them. CDR1 and CDR2 from the germline V gene are LGHNA and YSLEER. CDR3 size: 15 residues. CDR3 region: CASSQERAGANVLTF. The CDR3 DNA reads as TGCGCCAGCAGCCAAGAAAGGGCTGGGGCCAACGTCCTGACTTTC.

This chain connects TRBV7-9 to TRBJ2-6; D is perhaps TRBD2 (6 bases). Germline V gene lookup returns CDR1 SEHNR and CDR2 FQNEAQ (reference sequence). The CDR3 covers 21 residues. The V end was cut by 2 bases, the J end by 1 base, with 24 bases between. The CDR3 nucleotides read TGTGCCAGCAGCTTAAATGCTATGAGGGCTAGCGTTAATTCTGGGGCCAACGTCCTGACTTTC. Protein: CASSLNAMRASVNSGANVLTF.